The source of this T cell receptor (beta chain) is a study of CD8 T cells in ankylosing spondylitis. This clonotype was counted ten times or more. Its specificity is unknown. 5'-RACE, quantitative and with molecular barcodes, yielded the TCR beta libraries. TCRdb reanalysed the 5' RACE reads using MiXCR and keeps one entry per CDR3 protein. The sample yields some 29,000 distinct CDR3 sequences, approximately 7.1% seen once. Findings of the study overall: Reportedly, significant enrichment of disease-linked clones occurred in matched ankylosing spondylitis synovial fluid. Clones linked to disease, bearing a CD8+ phenotype, were relatively rare in peripheral blood. Apparently characteristic of ankylosing spondylitis blood was a TCR beta motif (about eight highly homologous variants).

Trimming took 6 bases from V and 1 from J; bases not matched to a gene: 4. CDR3 size: 14 residues. Germline V CDR1 and CDR2: SGHRS, YFSETQ. This TCR derives from a male donor with ankylosing spondylitis or in good health (not recorded which). The sample taken for sequencing was blood, either unsorted or a sorted T cell fraction (not recorded which). The chain recombines TRBV5-1 with TRBJ2-3, with 8 bases aligning to TRBD1. The CDR3 sequence: CASTQGQGTDTQYF. The CDR3 coding sequence is TGCGCCAGCACTCAGGGACAGGGCACAGATACGCAGTATTTT.